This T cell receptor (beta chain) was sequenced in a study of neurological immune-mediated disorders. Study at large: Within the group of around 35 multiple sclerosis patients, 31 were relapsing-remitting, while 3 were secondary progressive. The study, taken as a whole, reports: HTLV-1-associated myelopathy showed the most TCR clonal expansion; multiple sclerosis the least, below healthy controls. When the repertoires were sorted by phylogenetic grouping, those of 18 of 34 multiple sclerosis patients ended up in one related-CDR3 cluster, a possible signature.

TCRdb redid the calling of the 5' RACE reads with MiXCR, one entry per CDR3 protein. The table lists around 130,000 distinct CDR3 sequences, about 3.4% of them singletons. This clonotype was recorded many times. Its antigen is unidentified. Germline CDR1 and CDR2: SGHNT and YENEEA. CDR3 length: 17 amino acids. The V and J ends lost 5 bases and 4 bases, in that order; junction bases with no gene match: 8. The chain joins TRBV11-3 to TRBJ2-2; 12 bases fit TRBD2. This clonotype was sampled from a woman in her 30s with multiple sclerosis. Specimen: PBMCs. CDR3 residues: CASSPQGLAGATGELFF. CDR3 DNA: TGTGCCAGCAGCCCCCAGGGACTAGCGGGCGCCACCGGGGAGCTGTTTTTT.